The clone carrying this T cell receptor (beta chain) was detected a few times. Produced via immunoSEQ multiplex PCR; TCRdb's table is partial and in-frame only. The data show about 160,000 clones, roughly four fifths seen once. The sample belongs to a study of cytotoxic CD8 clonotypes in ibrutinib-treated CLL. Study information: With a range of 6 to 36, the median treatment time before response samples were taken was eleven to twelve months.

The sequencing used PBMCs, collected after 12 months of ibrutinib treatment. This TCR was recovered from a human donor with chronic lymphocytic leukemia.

The CDR3 nucleotides are TGTGCCAGCACCGGGACTGGTCTTAGGTGGACCCAGTACTTC. It translates to CASTGTGLRWTQYF. The gene calls are TRBV6-6 and TRBJ2-5; D is possibly TRBD2 (6 bases). Germline V gives CDR1 MNHNY, CDR2 SVGAGI (reference sequence). This CDR3 is built from 14 residues. The V end was cut by 7 bases, the J end by 7 bases, with 19 bases between.